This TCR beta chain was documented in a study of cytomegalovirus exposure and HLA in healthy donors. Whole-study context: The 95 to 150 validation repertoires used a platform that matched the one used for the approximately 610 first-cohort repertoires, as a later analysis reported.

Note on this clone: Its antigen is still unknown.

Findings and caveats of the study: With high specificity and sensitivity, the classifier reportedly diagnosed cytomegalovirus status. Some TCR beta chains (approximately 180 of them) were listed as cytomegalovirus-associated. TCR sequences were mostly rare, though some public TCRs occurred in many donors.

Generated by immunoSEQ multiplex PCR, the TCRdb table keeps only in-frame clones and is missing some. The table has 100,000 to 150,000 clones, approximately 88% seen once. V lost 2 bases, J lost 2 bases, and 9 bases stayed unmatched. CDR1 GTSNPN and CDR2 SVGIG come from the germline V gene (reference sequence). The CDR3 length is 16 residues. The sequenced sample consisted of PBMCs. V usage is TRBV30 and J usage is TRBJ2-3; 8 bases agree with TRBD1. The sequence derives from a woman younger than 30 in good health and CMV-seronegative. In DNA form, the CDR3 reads TGTGCCTGGAGTACAGGACAGGGTGGGCTCACAGATACGCAGTATTTT. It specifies CAWSTGQGGLTDTQYF.